The following is a TCR beta chain sequence with its context. Its specificity is unknown. The CDR3 loop spans 13 amino acids. Looked up from germline, CDR1 is LGHDT and CDR2 is YNNKEL (reference sequence). Trimming left V 1 base short and J 6 bases short, with 9 bases between. This specimen belongs to a study of Ad26.COV2.S vaccination and SARS-CoV-2 variants. Study-level information: The vaccine Ad26.COV2.S was put into the muscle once, or twice with 56 days between.

Sequenced by immunoSEQ multiplex PCR; TCRdb stores in-frame clones only, minus some. The sample records about 400,000 clones, approximately 91% being singletons. Study-level findings and limits: Reports say spike-specific CD8+ and CD4+ T cell responses covered substantial breadth after vaccination. Vaccine recipients posted higher spike-specific TCR breadth than their placebo counterparts.

This sample's treatment: about 20 received Ad26.COV2.S at low or high dose, single or two shots; roughly five received placebo; per-sample allocation not given. Sampling was done on day 63 after the first vaccine or placebo injection. The chain has TRBV3-1 (or the pseudogene TRBV3-2) and TRBJ1-2, with D possibly matching TRBD1 (5 bases). The material sequenced was peripheral blood, taken in a trial of Ad26.COV2.S vaccine versus placebo. The origin of this receptor is a person between 18 and 59 years old who received the Ad26.COV2.S COVID-19 vaccine or a placebo. CDR3 sequence: CASSQGGGNGYTF. Here the CDR3 DNA reads TGTGCCAGCAGCCAAGGGGGGGGAAATGGCTACACCTTC.